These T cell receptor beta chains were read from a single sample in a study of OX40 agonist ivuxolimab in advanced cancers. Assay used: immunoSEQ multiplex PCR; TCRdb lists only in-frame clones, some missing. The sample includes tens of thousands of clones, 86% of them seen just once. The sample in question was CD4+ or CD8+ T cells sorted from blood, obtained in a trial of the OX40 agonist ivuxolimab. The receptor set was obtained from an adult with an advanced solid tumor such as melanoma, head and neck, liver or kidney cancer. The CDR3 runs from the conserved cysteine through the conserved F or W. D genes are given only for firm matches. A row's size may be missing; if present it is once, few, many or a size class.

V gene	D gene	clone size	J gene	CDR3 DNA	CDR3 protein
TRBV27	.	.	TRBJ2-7	TGTGCCAGCAGTTCAGCGAAGGGGACCTCCTCAGGAGCGTCCGACGAGCAGTACTTC	CASSSAKGTSSGASDEQYF
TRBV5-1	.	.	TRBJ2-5	TGCGCCAGCAGCTCCCAAGGATTACAAGAGACCCAGTACTTC	CASSSQGLQETQYF
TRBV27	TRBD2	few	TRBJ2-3	TGTGCCAGCCATCGGGGCGGGAGTTTAGGGGATACGCAGTATTTT	CASHRGGSLGDTQYF
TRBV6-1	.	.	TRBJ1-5	TGTGCCAGCTCGGGGGTTCAGGCCTATCAGCCCCAGCATTTT	CASSGVQAYQPQHF
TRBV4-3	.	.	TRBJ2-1	TGCGCCAGCAGCCAATTCGCCTCCCAGGTTACTAGTGGTAACTATGAGCAGTTCTTC	CASSQFASQVTSGNYEQFF
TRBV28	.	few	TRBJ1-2	TGTGCCAGCAGCCACGGGACGGCCTATGGCTACACCTTC	CASSHGTAYGYTF
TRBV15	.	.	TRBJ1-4	TGTGCCACCAGCCGCCGACAGCCAACTAATGAAAAACTGTTTTTT	CATSRRQPTNEKLFF
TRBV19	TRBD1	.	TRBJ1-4	TGTGCCAGTAGCACCAGGGGGCGGGCTGAAAAACTGTTTTTT	CASSTRGRAEKLFF
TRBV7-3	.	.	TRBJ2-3	TGTGCCAGCAGCTTAACGGCTACTAGCACAGATACGCAGTATTTT	CASSLTATSTDTQYF
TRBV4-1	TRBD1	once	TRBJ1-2	TGCGCCAGCAGCACCACGACAGGGTTTGACTATGGCTACACCTTC	CASSTTTGFDYGYTF
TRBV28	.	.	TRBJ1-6	TGTGCCAGCAGTCGGGGCGGGGCCTATAATTCACCCCTCCACTTT	CASSRGGAYNSPLHF
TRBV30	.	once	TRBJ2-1	TGTGCCTGGAGTGAGGGGCTAGCCGGCAATGAGCAGTTCTTC	CAWSEGLAGNEQFF
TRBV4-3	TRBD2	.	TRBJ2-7	TGCGCCAGCAGCCAGGGACTAGCGCTCTCCTACGAGCAGTACTTC	CASSQGLALSYEQYF
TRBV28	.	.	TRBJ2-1	TGTGCCAGCAGTTTACCGGACCGCTTGGCTTACAATGAGCAGTTCTTC	CASSLPDRLAYNEQFF
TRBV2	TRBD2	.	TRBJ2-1	TGTGCCAGCAGTGAAAACCGGGCGGGAGGGGTGGAGCAGTTCTTC	CASSENRAGGVEQFF
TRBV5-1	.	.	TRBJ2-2	TGCGCCAGCAGCTTGGACAGGGCGGACACCGGGGAGCTGTTTTTT	CASSLDRADTGELFF
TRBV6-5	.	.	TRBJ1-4	TGTGCCAGCAGTTCCGGCGGGGTGGGGATTAATGAAAAACTGTTTTTT	CASSSGGVGINEKLFF
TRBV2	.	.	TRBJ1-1	TGTGCCAGCAATTCCGCCAGGGTCGGGGCCGCTGAAGCTTTCTTT	CASNSARVGAAEAFF
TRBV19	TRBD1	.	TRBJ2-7	TGTGCCAGCCGAGCAGGGGGCAATAGCTACGAGCAGTACTTC	CASRAGGNSYEQYF
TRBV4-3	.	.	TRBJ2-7	TGCGCCAGCAGCCAAGAGGCCCACTACGAGCAGTACTTC	CASSQEAHYEQYF
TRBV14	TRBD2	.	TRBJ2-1	TGTGCCAGCAGCCAAGATAAACTAGCGTCTTTTTCCTACAATGAGCAGTTCTTC	CASSQDKLASFSYNEQFF
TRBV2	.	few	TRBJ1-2	TGTGCCAGCAACAGGAAAAATGGCTACACCTTC	CASNRKNGYTF
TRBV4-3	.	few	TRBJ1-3	TGCGCCAGCAGCCAAAGAACGAGCTCTGGAAACACCATATATTTT	CASSQRTSSGNTIYF
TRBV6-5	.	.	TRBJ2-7	TGTGCCAGCAGTGCTACAGGTTTCTACGAGCAGTACTTC	CASSATGFYEQYF
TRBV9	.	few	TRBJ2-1	TGTGCCAGCAGCGGAGGACACGGGGGAAACCACTACAATGAGCAGTTCTTC	CASSGGHGGNHYNEQFF
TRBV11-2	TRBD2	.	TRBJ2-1	TGTGCCAGCAGCTTACTCGCGGGAGTTGGAAACAATGAGCAGTTCTTC	CASSLLAGVGNNEQFF
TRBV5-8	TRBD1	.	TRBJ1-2	TGTGCCAGCAGCTCACCCGCCGGGACAGGGATAGGTTATGGCTACACCTTC	CASSSPAGTGIGYGYTF
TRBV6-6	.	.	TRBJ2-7	TGTGCCAGCAGCGACCCTCCCCTTTACGAGCAGTACTTC	CASSDPPLYEQYF
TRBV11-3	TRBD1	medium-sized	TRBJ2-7	TGTGCCAGCAGCTTAGGGGACAGGGGCGAGCAGTACTTC	CASSLGDRGEQYF
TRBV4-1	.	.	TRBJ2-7	TGCGCCAGCAGCCATAACAGAGGGCCCGAATACGAGCAGTACTTC	CASSHNRGPEYEQYF
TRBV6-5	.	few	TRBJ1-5	TGTGCCAGCAGTATGGGGCATAGCAATCAGCCCCAGCATTTT	CASSMGHSNQPQHF
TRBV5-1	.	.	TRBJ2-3	TGCGCCAGCAGCGGGGGGCAGACCACAGATACGCAGTATTTT	CASSGGQTTDTQYF
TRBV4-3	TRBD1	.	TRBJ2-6	TGCGCCAGCAGCCACCGGGACAGGGACACCTCTGGGGCCAACGTCCTGACTTTC	CASSHRDRDTSGANVLTF
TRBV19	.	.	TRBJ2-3	TGTGCCAGTAGTATAGTCGTACGGGACCGAGATACGCAGTATTTT	CASSIVVRDRDTQYF
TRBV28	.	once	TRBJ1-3	TGTGCCAGCAGTTTCCTTAACTCTGGAAACACCATATATTTT	CASSFLNSGNTIYF
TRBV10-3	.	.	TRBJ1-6	TGTGCCATCAGGGGGCTAGTGAATTCACCCCTCCACTTT	CAIRGLVNSPLHF
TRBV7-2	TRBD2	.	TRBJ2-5	TGTGCCAGCAGCGGGACTACTTGGTACCAAGAGACCCAGTACTTC	CASSGTTWYQETQYF
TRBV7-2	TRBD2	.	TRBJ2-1	TGTGCCAGCAGCTTACAACTAGCGGAGGGGGGTGAGCAGTTCTTC	CASSLQLAEGGEQFF
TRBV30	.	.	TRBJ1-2	TGTGCCTGGAGTGTACGGGGGGGCCAGGGCTACACCTTC	CAWSVRGGQGYTF
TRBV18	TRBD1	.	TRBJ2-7	TGTGCCAGCTCAGCGGGACAGGGGGCATCAGGCGAGCAGTACTTC	CASSAGQGASGEQYF